The rows below give T cell receptor beta chains drawn from one sample of a study of OX40 agonist ivuxolimab in advanced cancers. TCRdb's table, derived via immunoSEQ multiplex PCR, lists solely in-frame clones and lacks some. The data contain tens of thousands of clones, roughly 84% of them singletons. This specimen consisted of CD4+ or CD8+ T cells sorted from blood, obtained in a trial of the OX40 agonist ivuxolimab. Source of these receptors: an adult with an advanced solid tumor such as melanoma, head and neck, liver or kidney cancer. Each CDR3 is given with its conserved first and last residue. D genes are given only for firm matches. Expanded clones are given a class, and other clones once, few, many or no size at all.

>NA|TRBV29-1|TRBJ2-1|NA
TGCAGCGTTGAAGACACGGGGTCCTACAATGAGCAGTTCTTC
CSVEDTGSYNEQFF
>TRBD2|TRBV7-6|TRBJ2-2|NA
TGTGCCAGCAGCTTACCAGGGAATAGCGGGGACATGAACACCGGGGAGCTGTTTTTT
CASSLPGNSGDMNTGELFF
>NA|TRBV7-2|TRBJ1-2|NA
TGTGCCAGCAGCTTAGAACAGGTCAACTATGGCTACACCTTC
CASSLEQVNYGYTF
>NA|TRBV4-3|TRBJ2-1|NA
TGCGCCAGCAGCCAAGGCTCGAGGGATAGATCCTACAATGAGCAGTTCTTC
CASSQGSRDRSYNEQFF
>NA|TRBV13|TRBJ1-3|once
TGTGCCAGCAGCTTAGGTTCAGGTCGTGGAAACACCATATATTTT
CASSLGSGRGNTIYF
>NA|TRBV7-9|TRBJ1-2|medium-sized
TGTGCCAGCAGCCCAGACGGACCCTATGGCTACACCTTC
CASSPDGPYGYTF
>NA|TRBV2|TRBJ2-5|NA
TGTGCCAGCAGGCCCCGGCGAGGGGGACGCGTTGGGGAAGAGACCCAGTACTTC
CASRPRRGGRVGEETQYF
>TRBD2|TRBV5-4|TRBJ2-7|once
TGTGCCAGCAGCTTGACTAGCGCCGCCTACGAGCAGTACTTC
CASSLTSAAYEQYF
>NA|TRBV5-6|TRBJ2-1|NA
TGTGCCAGCAGCTCAGATACTAGTCCTTCCACCTACAATGAGCAGTTCTTC
CASSSDTSPSTYNEQFF
>TRBD1|TRBV5-8|TRBJ1-6|NA
TGTGCCAGCAGCTTGGTGACAGGGTTGAATTCACCCCTCCACTTT
CASSLVTGLNSPLHF
>NA|TRBV10-3|TRBJ2-1|once
TGTGCCATCAGTGAGTTGGAGAACAATGAGCAGTTCTTC
CAISELENNEQFF
>TRBD1|TRBV7-9|TRBJ2-7|NA
TGTGCCAGCAGCCTGGGACAGGGGAGCTTGGAGCAGTACTTC
CASSLGQGSLEQYF
>TRBD2|TRBV11-2|TRBJ2-5|NA
TGTGCCAGCAGCTTAATTTTGGGACTAGGGGGGGAGACCCAGTACTTC
CASSLILGLGGETQYF
>NA|TRBV11-2|TRBJ1-1|NA
TGTGCCAGCAGCTTCAGGGGCGGGAACACTGAAGCTTTCTTT
CASSFRGGNTEAFF